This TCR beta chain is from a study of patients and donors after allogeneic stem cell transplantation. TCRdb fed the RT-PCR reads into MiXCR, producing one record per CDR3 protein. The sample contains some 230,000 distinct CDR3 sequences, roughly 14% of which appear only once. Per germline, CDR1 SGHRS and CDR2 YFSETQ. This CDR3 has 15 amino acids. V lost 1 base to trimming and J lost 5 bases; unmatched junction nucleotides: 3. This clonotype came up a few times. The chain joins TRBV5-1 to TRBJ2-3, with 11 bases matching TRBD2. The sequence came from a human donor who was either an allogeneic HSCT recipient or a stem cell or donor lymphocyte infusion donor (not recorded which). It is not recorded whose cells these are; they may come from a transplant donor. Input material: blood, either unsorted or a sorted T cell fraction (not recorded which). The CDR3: CASSLRGTSGDTQYF. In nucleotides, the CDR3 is TGCGCCAGCAGCTTGAGAGGGACTAGCGGAGATACGCAGTATTTT.